The clone carrying this T cell receptor (beta chain) was seen more than once but under ten times. This entry comes from a study of T cell responses to AZD1222 COVID-19 vaccine. Profiled with immunoSEQ multiplex PCR; TCRdb holds only in-frame clones, not every one. The sample lists about 150,000 clones, approximately 85% occurring once. Here the sequenced sample was peripheral blood, taken on day 0 of AZD1222 vaccination. The receptor was isolated from an adult in good health.

The CDR3 loop reads CASSLDPGQSGYTF. Here the CDR3 DNA reads TGCGCCAGCAGCTTAGATCCGGGACAGAGTGGCTACACCTTC. The chain carries TRBV5-1 and TRBJ1-2, with 7 bases aligning to TRBD1. The CDR3 sequence is 14 residues long. With 2 bases clipped from V and 7 bases from J, the junction kept 8 bases outside the gene matches. Per the germline V gene, CDR1 is SGHRS and CDR2 is YFSETQ.